These T cell receptor beta chains were read from a single sample in a study of T cell changes during pregnancy in multiple sclerosis. The method was immunoSEQ multiplex PCR; TCRdb's version includes in-frame clones alone and lacks a portion of them. The data hold under 100,000 clones, with about 95% observed a single time. This specimen was peripheral blood, taken in the second trimester of pregnancy. These receptors all stem from a female donor with multiple sclerosis, enrolled in a pregnancy study. The CDR3 runs from the conserved cysteine through the conserved F or W. The D gene is left open where the match is weak. Only part of the rows carry a size: once, few, many, or a class if the clone is expanded.

clone size: -; D gene: -; J gene: TRBJ2-7; V gene: TRBV27; CDR3 protein: CASSLRPPAGSYEQYF; CDR3 DNA: TGTGCCAGCAGTTTAAGACCCCCAGCAGGCTCCTACGAGCAGTACTTC
clone size: once; D gene: -; J gene: TRBJ2-1; V gene: TRBV28; CDR3 protein: CASSPTGSYNEQFF; CDR3 DNA: TGTGCCAGCAGTCCGACCGGGAGTTACAATGAGCAGTTCTTC
clone size: -; D gene: -; J gene: TRBJ1-1; V gene: TRBV4-1; CDR3 protein: CASSQGEGTEAFF; CDR3 DNA: TGCGCCAGCAGCCAGGGGGAGGGGACTGAAGCTTTCTTT
clone size: -; D gene: TRBD1; J gene: TRBJ2-7; V gene: TRBV29-1; CDR3 protein: CSVRTGSTYEQYF; CDR3 DNA: TGCAGCGTCCGGACAGGGAGCACCTACGAGCAGTACTTC
clone size: -; D gene: TRBD2; J gene: TRBJ2-1; V gene: TRBV15; CDR3 protein: CATSRVRGRNDEQFF; CDR3 DNA: TGTGCCACCAGCAGAGTGCGCGGGAGGAATGATGAGCAGTTCTTC
clone size: -; D gene: TRBD1; J gene: TRBJ2-7; V gene: TRBV18; CDR3 protein: CASSLQTGDSSYEQYF; CDR3 DNA: TGTGCCAGCTCTCTACAAACAGGGGATTCATCCTACGAGCAGTACTTC
clone size: -; D gene: -; J gene: TRBJ2-2; V gene: TRBV6-5; CDR3 protein: CNKKHRYRGAVF; CDR3 DNA: TGCAACAAGAAGCATCGGTACCGGGGAGCTGTTTTT
clone size: -; D gene: TRBD1; J gene: TRBJ1-2; V gene: TRBV7-8; CDR3 protein: CASRTGGPDYGYTF; CDR3 DNA: TGTGCCAGCAGGACAGGGGGGCCCGACTATGGCTACACCTTC
clone size: -; D gene: TRBD1; J gene: TRBJ1-2; V gene: TRBV18; CDR3 protein: CASSFRTGVEDGYTF; CDR3 DNA: TGTGCCAGCTCATTCCGGACAGGGGTAGAAGATGGCTACACCTTC
clone size: -; D gene: -; J gene: TRBJ1-2; V gene: TRBV12-1; CDR3 protein: CASSRRSGRDGYTF; CDR3 DNA: TGTGCCAGCAGCCGGCGATCAGGCAGGGATGGCTACACCTTC
clone size: -; D gene: TRBD2; J gene: TRBJ2-7; V gene: TRBV7-8; CDR3 protein: CASSLGGGAGAQSYEQYF; CDR3 DNA: TGTGCCAGCAGCTTAGGTGGCGGAGCGGGAGCCCAAAGTTACGAGCAGTACTTC
clone size: -; D gene: TRBD1; J gene: TRBJ1-5; V gene: TRBV7-8; CDR3 protein: CASSLAGGAGQPQHF; CDR3 DNA: TGTGCCAGCAGCTTAGCAGGGGGCGCTGGGCAGCCCCAGCATTTT
clone size: -; D gene: -; J gene: TRBJ2-2; V gene: TRBV11-2; CDR3 protein: CASSLDYRGTGELFF; CDR3 DNA: TGTGCCAGCAGCTTAGATTATAGGGGCACCGGGGAGCTGTTTTTT
clone size: -; D gene: -; J gene: TRBJ1-2; V gene: TRBV6-5; CDR3 protein: CASSPAGYYGYTF; CDR3 DNA: TGTGCCAGCAGCCCGGCAGGATACTATGGCTACACCTTC
clone size: -; D gene: TRBD2; J gene: TRBJ2-1; V gene: TRBV4-3; CDR3 protein: CASSYLRDGLAGGPNEQFF; CDR3 DNA: TGCGCCAGCAGCTACCTTAGGGACGGACTAGCGGGGGGACCCAATGAGCAGTTCTTC
clone size: once; D gene: TRBD1; J gene: TRBJ1-2; V gene: TRBV6-5; CDR3 protein: CASSPDRYLYGYTF; CDR3 DNA: TGTGCCAGCAGTCCGGACAGGTACCTCTATGGCTACACCTTC
clone size: -; D gene: TRBD2; J gene: TRBJ2-7; V gene: TRBV19; CDR3 protein: CASSSLAGASYEQYF; CDR3 DNA: TGTGCCAGTAGTAGCTTGGCGGGAGCGTCCTACGAGCAGTACTTC
clone size: -; D gene: TRBD2; J gene: TRBJ2-1; V gene: TRBV4-1; CDR3 protein: CASSSAGTSGRYEQFF; CDR3 DNA: TGCGCCAGCAGTTCCGCCGGGACTAGCGGGAGGTATGAGCAGTTCTTC
clone size: -; D gene: -; J gene: TRBJ1-2; V gene: TRBV7-9; CDR3 protein: CASSLPPWTEYGYTF; CDR3 DNA: TGTGCCAGCAGCTTACCCCCCTGGACAGAGTATGGCTACACCTTC
clone size: -; D gene: TRBD2; J gene: TRBJ2-1; V gene: TRBV4-3; CDR3 protein: CASSRRLADNEQFF; CDR3 DNA: TGCGCCAGCAGCCGTCGGCTAGCGGACAATGAGCAGTTCTTC
clone size: -; D gene: TRBD1; J gene: TRBJ2-7; V gene: TRBV30; CDR3 protein: CAWSPGTGFFYEQYF; CDR3 DNA: TGTGCCTGGAGCCCCGGGACAGGATTTTTCTACGAGCAGTACTTC
clone size: -; D gene: -; J gene: TRBJ1-1; V gene: TRBV30; CDR3 protein: CAWSVETEAFF; CDR3 DNA: TGTGCCTGGAGTGTTGAGACTGAAGCTTTCTTT
clone size: -; D gene: -; J gene: TRBJ2-7; V gene: TRBV2; CDR3 protein: CASSLRVQAEQYF; CDR3 DNA: TGTGCCAGCAGTCTCAGGGTCCAGGCCGAGCAGTACTTC
clone size: -; D gene: TRBD2; J gene: TRBJ2-2; V gene: TRBV25-1; CDR3 protein: CASSGPGEGTGELFF; CDR3 DNA: TGTGCCAGCAGTGGGCCCGGGGAGGGCACCGGGGAGCTGTTTTTT
clone size: -; D gene: -; J gene: TRBJ1-2; V gene: TRBV30; CDR3 protein: CAWSAGTTYGYTF; CDR3 DNA: TGTGCCTGGAGTGCGGGGACTACCTATGGCTACACCTTC
clone size: -; D gene: TRBD1; J gene: TRBJ1-1; V gene: TRBV27; CDR3 protein: CASSTLTGAEAFF; CDR3 DNA: TGTGCCAGCTCTACCTTGACAGGGGCTGAAGCTTTCTTT
clone size: -; D gene: -; J gene: TRBJ2-7; V gene: TRBV28; CDR3 protein: CASSDFRAGRTYEQYF; CDR3 DNA: TGTGCCAGCAGTGACTTCCGTGCGGGCAGAACCTACGAGCAGTACTTC
clone size: -; D gene: -; J gene: TRBJ2-5; V gene: TRBV27; CDR3 protein: CASRGHLQETQYF; CDR3 DNA: TGTGCCAGCAGGGGACACCTCCAAGAGACCCAGTACTTC
clone size: once; D gene: -; J gene: TRBJ2-2; V gene: TRBV9; CDR3 protein: CASSVVGSGGNTGELFF; CDR3 DNA: TGTGCCAGCAGCGTAGTAGGGTCCGGGGGGAACACCGGGGAGCTGTTTTTT
clone size: -; D gene: TRBD2; J gene: TRBJ2-7; V gene: TRBV19; CDR3 protein: CASSTTGTSTHEQYF; CDR3 DNA: TGTGCCAGTAGTACGACCGGGACTAGCACCCACGAGCAGTACTTC
clone size: -; D gene: TRBD1; J gene: TRBJ2-7; V gene: TRBV5-4; CDR3 protein: CASSRGGQGYEQYF; CDR3 DNA: TGTGCCAGCAGCCGAGGGGGACAGGGGTACGAGCAGTACTTC
clone size: -; D gene: -; J gene: TRBJ2-1; V gene: TRBV7-2; CDR3 protein: CASSLVRPSYNEQFF; CDR3 DNA: TGTGCCAGCAGCTTAGTAAGACCTAGTTACAATGAGCAGTTCTTC
clone size: -; D gene: TRBD1; J gene: TRBJ1-2; V gene: TRBV28; CDR3 protein: CASSIQEGQGAGGYTF; CDR3 DNA: TGTGCCAGCAGTATTCAAGAGGGACAGGGGGCCGGAGGCTACACCTTC
clone size: -; D gene: -; J gene: TRBJ2-7; V gene: TRBV15; CDR3 protein: CATSRAPLEEQYF; CDR3 DNA: TGTGCCACCAGCAGAGCCCCACTTGAGGAGCAGTACTTC
clone size: -; D gene: -; J gene: TRBJ2-1; V gene: TRBV28; CDR3 protein: CASSYYAGEQFF; CDR3 DNA: TGTGCCAGCAGTTACTATGCGGGTGAGCAGTTCTTC
clone size: -; D gene: -; J gene: TRBJ1-1; V gene: TRBV4-1; CDR3 protein: CASSQVVARDTEAFF; CDR3 DNA: TGCGCCAGCAGCCAAGTGGTGGCCAGGGACACTGAAGCTTTCTTT
clone size: once; D gene: -; J gene: TRBJ1-2; V gene: TRBV20-1; CDR3 protein: CSAREGRDLSF; CDR3 DNA: TGCAGTGCCCGAGAGGGCAGGGACTTATCCTTC
clone size: -; D gene: -; J gene: TRBJ2-7; V gene: TRBV30; CDR3 protein: CAWSVARRGEQYF; CDR3 DNA: TGTGCCTGGAGTGTAGCCCGGCGGGGCGAGCAGTACTTC
clone size: -; D gene: TRBD1; J gene: TRBJ2-2; V gene: TRBV9; CDR3 protein: CASSVPGQGRTGELFF; CDR3 DNA: TGTGCCAGCAGCGTACCCGGACAGGGCAGGACCGGGGAGCTGTTTTTT